Each of the 5 T cell receptor beta chains below was sequenced from the same sample in a study of blood T cells in healthy people across ages. Combining a sample-barcoded 5' primer with a J-beta primer mix, a second PCR ran for about 7 to 12 cycles. TCRdb itself ran the 5' RACE reads through MiXCR, one entry per CDR3 protein. The table has almost 1 million distinct CDR3 sequences, roughly 50% seen once; the top ten hold about 22%. Source material: blood. The receptor source for this set is an older woman in good health.

This clonotype was detected only once. This chain uses TRBV7-2 with TRBJ2-7; no clear D gene. CDR3 length equals 13 residues. From germline, CDR1 is SGHTA and CDR2 FQGNSA. Trimming took off 5 bases at V and 2 bases at J, with 10 bases between the two ends. Here the CDR3 DNA reads TGTGCCAGCAGCCCCCTTGTCCCCTACGAGCAGTACTTC. This gives the protein CASSPLVPYEQYF.

This chain connects TRBV28 to TRBJ2-5, with D possibly matching TRBD1 (5 bases). The J call is in doubt because the DNA end fits TRBJ2-7 better. Germline V gene sequence: CDR1 MDHEN, CDR2 SYDVKM. The CDR3 has 15 amino acids. DNA of the CDR3: TGTGCCAGCAGTTTATTTAAGGGGCAGGGCGGCGAGCAGTACTTC. Amino acid sequence: CASSLFKGQGGEQYF.

The chain has TRBV12-3 or TRBV12-4 and TRBJ2-3; D is possibly TRBD2 (6 bases). The length of the CDR3 is 11 residues. The ends were cut back, 2 bases at V and 12 bases at J, with 9 bases in the middle. The CDR3 DNA sequence: TGTGCCAGCAGTTTAAAGACTAGTCAGTATTTT. Translated: CASSLKTSQYF.

V gene TRBV28 combines with J gene TRBJ1-2; 8 bases match TRBD1. CDR3 length equals 18 residues. From germline, CDR1 is MDHEN and CDR2 SYDVKM. The junction had 16 bases not matched to a gene; V was cut back by 4 bases and J by 3 bases. The CDR3 nucleotides read TGTGCCAGCAGTTATTCCGGGACAGGACTTAGGGGGGACTATGGCTACACCTTC. The encoded protein is CASSYSGTGLRGDYGYTF.

The CDR3 DNA sequence: TGTGCCAGCAGTCCCGATGGAGCTAGCACAGATACGCAGTATTTT. Translated, it gives CASSPDGASTDTQYF. This chain joins TRBV12-3 or TRBV12-4 and TRBJ2-3, with D unresolved. CDR3 size: 15 residues. Trimming removed 5 bases at V and 0 bases at J, with 12 bases between.